Listed here are 2 T cell receptor beta chains from one sample, sequenced in a study of OX40 agonist ivuxolimab in advanced cancers. Profiled with immunoSEQ multiplex PCR; TCRdb holds only in-frame clones, not every one. Altogether more than 80,000 clones are present, about 88% being singletons, with the ten largest covering 0.72%. Sample: CD4+ or CD8+ T cells sorted from blood, taken in a trial of the OX40 agonist ivuxolimab. These receptor sequences come from an adult with an advanced solid tumor such as melanoma, head and neck, liver or kidney cancer.

The chain combines TRBV15 with TRBJ2-7, with D possibly called TRBD1 or TRBD2 (5 bases each). V gave up 0 bases and J gave up 9 bases, with 9 bases separating them. Germline assignment: CDR1 LNHNV and CDR2 YYDKDF (reference sequence). This CDR3 spans 12 amino acids. In DNA form, the CDR3 reads TGTGCCACCAGCAGAGATTTGGGGGTGCAGTACTTC. Its protein is CATSRDLGVQYF. Based on the CDR3 plus reference TRBV15 and TRBJ2-7, the full variable domain is DAMVIQNPRYQVTQFGKPVTLSCSQTLNHNVMYWYQQKSSQAPKLLFHYYDKDFNNEADTPDNFQSRRPNTSFCFLDIRSPGLGDTAMYLCATSRDLGVQYFGPGTRLTVT.

J is TRBJ1-4 and V is TRBV2, with TRBD1 as a possible D gene (5 bases). The CDR3 totals 13 residues. Looked up from germline, CDR1 is SNHLY and CDR2 is FYNNEI. V gave up 3 bases and J gave up 5 bases, with 7 bases separating them. The CDR3 coding sequence is TGTGCCAGCAGTGATGCAGGGAATGAAAAACTGTTTTTT. Residues: CASSDAGNEKLFF.